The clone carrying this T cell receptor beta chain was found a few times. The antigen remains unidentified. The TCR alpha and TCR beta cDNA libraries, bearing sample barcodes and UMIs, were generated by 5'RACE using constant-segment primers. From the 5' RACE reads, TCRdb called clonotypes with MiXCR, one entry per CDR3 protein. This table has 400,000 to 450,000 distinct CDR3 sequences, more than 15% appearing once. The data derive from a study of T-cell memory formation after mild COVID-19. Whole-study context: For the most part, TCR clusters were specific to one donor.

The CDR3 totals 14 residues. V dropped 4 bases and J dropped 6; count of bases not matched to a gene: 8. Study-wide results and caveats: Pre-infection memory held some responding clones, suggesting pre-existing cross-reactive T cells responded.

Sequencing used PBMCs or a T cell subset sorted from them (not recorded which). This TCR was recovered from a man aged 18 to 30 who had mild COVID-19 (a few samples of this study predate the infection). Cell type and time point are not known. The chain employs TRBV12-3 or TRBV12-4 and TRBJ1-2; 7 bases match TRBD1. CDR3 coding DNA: TGTGCCAGCAGTTGGGACAGCCATAGTGATGGCTACACCTTC. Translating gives CASSWDSHSDGYTF.